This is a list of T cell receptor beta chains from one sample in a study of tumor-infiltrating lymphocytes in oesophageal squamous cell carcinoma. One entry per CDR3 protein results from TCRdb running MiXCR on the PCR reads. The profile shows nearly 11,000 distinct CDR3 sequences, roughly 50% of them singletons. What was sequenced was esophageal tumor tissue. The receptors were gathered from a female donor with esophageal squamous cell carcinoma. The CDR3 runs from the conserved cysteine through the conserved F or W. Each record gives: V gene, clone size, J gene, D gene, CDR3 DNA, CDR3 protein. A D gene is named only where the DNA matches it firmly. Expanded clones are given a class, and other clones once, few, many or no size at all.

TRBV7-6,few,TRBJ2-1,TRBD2,TGTGCCAGCAGCTGGCCGGGACTAGAGACATACAATGAGCAGTTCTTC,CASSWPGLETYNEQFF
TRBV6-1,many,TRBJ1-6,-,TGTGCCAGCAGTGAGCAGGGGAATTCACCCCTCCACTTT,CASSEQGNSPLHF
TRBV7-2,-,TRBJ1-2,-,TGTGCCAGCAGCTCAAGCTTATCGAGGGGCTACACCTTC,CASSSSLSRGYTF
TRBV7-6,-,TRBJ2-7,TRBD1,TGTGCCAGCAGCTTAGTGTATTCAGGGGGCTATAATGAGCAGTACTTC,CASSLVYSGGYNEQYF
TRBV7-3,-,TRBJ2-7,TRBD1,TGTGCCAGCAGCTTAACGGCAGGGGGCGGTTACGAGCAGTACTTC,CASSLTAGGGYEQYF
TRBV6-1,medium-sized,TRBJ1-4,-,TGTGCCAGCAGCAGGCAGTTTGCAACTAATGAAAAACTGTTTTTT,CASSRQFATNEKLFF
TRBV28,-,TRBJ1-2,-,TGTGCCAGCAAGATCACGGGGCCATCGGACTATGGCTACACCTTC,CASKITGPSDYGYTF
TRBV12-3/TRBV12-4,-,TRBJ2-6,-,TGTGCCAGCAGTTTGTGGGGGACTGGGGCCAACGTCCTGACTTTC,CASSLWGTGANVLTF
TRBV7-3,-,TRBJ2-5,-,TGTGCCAGCAGCCCCCAGGGGGGTTTAGAGACCCAGTACTTC,CASSPQGGLETQYF
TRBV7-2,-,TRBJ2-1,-,TGTGCCAGCAGCTTAGGGTGGAGCTCCTACAATGAGCAGTTCTTC,CASSLGWSSYNEQFF
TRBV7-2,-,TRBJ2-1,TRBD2,TGTGCCAGCAGCTTCACTAGCGGGAGTGGCAATGAGCAGTTCTTC,CASSFTSGSGNEQFF
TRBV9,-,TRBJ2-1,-,TGTGCCAGCAGCAGGACCAACAGCGTCTACAATGAGCAGTTCTTC,CASSRTNSVYNEQFF
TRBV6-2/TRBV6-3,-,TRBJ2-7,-,TGTGCCAGCAGTTACTCTAAGGGACGGAGATCGGACGAGCAGTACTTC,CASSYSKGRRSDEQYF
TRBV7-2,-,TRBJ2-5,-,TGTGCCAGCAGCTTAGGCGACTGGCAGCGGTACTTC,CASSLGDWQRYF
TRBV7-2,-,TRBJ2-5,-,TGTGCCAGCAGCTACTCTCAAGAGACCCAGTACTTC,CASSYSQETQYF
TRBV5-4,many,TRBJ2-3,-,TGTGCCAGCAGCCGGGACGGTGGGACAGATACGCAGTATTTT,CASSRDGGTDTQYF
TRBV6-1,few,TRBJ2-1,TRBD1,TGTGCCAGCACCACCCAGGGGGAATACAATGAGCAGTTCTTC,CASTTQGEYNEQFF
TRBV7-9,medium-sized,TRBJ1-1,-,TGTGCCAGCAGCTTAAAAGGGGGGACTGAAGCTTTCTTT,CASSLKGGTEAFF
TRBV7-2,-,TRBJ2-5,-,TGTGCCAGCAGTCTCGGGACTCGCGAGACCCAGTACTTC,CASSLGTRETQYF
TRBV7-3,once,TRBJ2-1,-,TGTGCCAGCAGCTTAATGGGAGAAGGGAATGAGCAGTTCTTC,CASSLMGEGNEQFF
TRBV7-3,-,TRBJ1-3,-,TGTGCCAGCAGCAGTAGCAACTCTGGAAACACCATATATTTT,CASSSSNSGNTIYF
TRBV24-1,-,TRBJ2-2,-,TGTGCCACCAGTGCCCCATGGTTGAGCTGGGAGCTGTTTTTT,CATSAPWLSWELFF
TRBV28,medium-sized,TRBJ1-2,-,TGTGCCAGCAGATCGGGGCATTATGGCTACACCTTC,CASRSGHYGYTF
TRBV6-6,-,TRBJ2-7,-,TGTGCCAGCAGTTACTCGATGAGTGGTGTGGAAGAGCAGTACTTC,CASSYSMSGVEEQYF
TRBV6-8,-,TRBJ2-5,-,TGTGCCAGCAGTTACTCGATTCTCGAAGGGGAGACCCAGTACTTC,CASSYSILEGETQYF
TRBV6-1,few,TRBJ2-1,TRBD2,TGTGCCAGCAGTTCGACTAGGAGGGAGGGCAATGAGCAGTTCTTC,CASSSTRREGNEQFF